This record covers a single T cell receptor (beta chain). Authors' methods: Nucleated cell number was recorded as an estimate derived from reference gene primer amplification. The data were produced by immunoSEQ multiplex PCR, yet TCRdb's version contains in-frame clones alone and is incomplete. V and J calls and clone size are given by that table; D and trimming were obtained from the DNA. The sample consists of roughly 63,000 clones, 74% of them appearing once. The sample originates from a study of blood T cell repertoires in COVID-19. About the research overall: Collection of acute and convalescent COVID-19 samples took place in the United States, Italy and Spain. The analysed material was cDNA or gDNA that came from T cells, B-cell-depleted T cells, or PBMCs.

V was pared by 6 bases and J by 3 bases, with 3 bases of the junction left unmatched. The CDR3 spans 13 residues. Germline V lookup: CDR1 SGHTA, CDR2 FQGNSA. The sequenced material came from peripheral blood. The receptor was isolated from a woman aged 80 or older with acute or convalescent COVID-19. The chain is built from TRBV7-2 and TRBJ1-2; 8 nucleotides agree with TRBD1. Here the CDR3 reads CASRQTGDYGYTF. The CDR3 nucleotides are TGTGCCAGCAGGCAGACAGGGGACTATGGCTACACCTTC.